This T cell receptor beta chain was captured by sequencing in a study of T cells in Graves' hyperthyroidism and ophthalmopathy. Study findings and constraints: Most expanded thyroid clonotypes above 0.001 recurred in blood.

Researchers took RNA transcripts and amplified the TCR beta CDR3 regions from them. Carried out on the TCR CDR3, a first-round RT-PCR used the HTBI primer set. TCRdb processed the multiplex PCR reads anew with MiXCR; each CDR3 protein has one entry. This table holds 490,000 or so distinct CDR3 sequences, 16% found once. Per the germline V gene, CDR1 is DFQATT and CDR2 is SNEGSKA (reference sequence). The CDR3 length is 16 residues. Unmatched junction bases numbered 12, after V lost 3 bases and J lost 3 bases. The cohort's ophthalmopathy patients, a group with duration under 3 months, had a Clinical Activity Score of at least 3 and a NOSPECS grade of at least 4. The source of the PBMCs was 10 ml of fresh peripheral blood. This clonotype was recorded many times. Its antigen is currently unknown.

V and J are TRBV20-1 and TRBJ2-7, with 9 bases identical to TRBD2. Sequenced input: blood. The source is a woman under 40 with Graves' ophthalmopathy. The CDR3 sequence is CSARASKTSGFYEQYF. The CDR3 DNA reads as TGCAGTGCTAGGGCATCCAAGACTAGCGGATTCTACGAGCAGTACTTC.